The rows below give T cell receptor beta chains drawn from one sample of a study of T cell repertoires in cytomegalovirus infection. MiXCR was run by TCRdb on the reads, yielding one entry per CDR3 protein. The table has some 180,000 distinct CDR3 sequences, 8% to 10% seen once. Input material: PBMCs. These receptors were collected from a human donor in good health (CMV status not recorded). Some clones in this sample may be carry-over from other donors' samples. Both conserved end residues are part of each CDR3. The D gene is left open where the match is weak. Size tells how often a clone was seen (once, few, many) or the class of an expanded clone, and some rows leave it out.

j_gene | d_gene | abundance | v_gene | CDR3nt | CDR3aa
TRBJ2-5 | . | . | TRBV7-2 | TGTGCCAGCAGCTTAGGAGTGTTAGAGAAAGAGACCCAGTACTTC | CASSLGVLEKETQYF
TRBJ2-5 | . | many | TRBV28 | TGTGCCAGCTCGGACCCAGCGGGAACCTGGGACAAACAAGAGACCCAGTACTTC | CASSDPAGTWDKQETQYF
TRBJ2-7 | TRBD1 | many | TRBV12-3/TRBV12-4 | TGTGCCAGCAGCGATAACAACAGGGGTCTCGAGCAGTACTTC | CASSDNNRGLEQYF
TRBJ2-3 | . | many | TRBV4-1 | TGCGCCAGCAGCCAAGTTACTAGCACAGATACGCAGTATTTT | CASSQVTSTDTQYF
TRBJ1-2 | . | . | TRBV7-2 | TGTGCCAGCAGCTTAGACAGGGCCCTATCTGGCTACACCTTC | CASSLDRALSGYTF
TRBJ2-7 | . | . | TRBV28 | TGTGCCAGCAGGGAGGGACAGTCCTACGAGCAGTACTTC | CASREGQSYEQYF
TRBJ1-2 | . | . | TRBV6-2/TRBV6-3 | TGTGCCAGCAGTACGCAGGTCTGGAGTGACGGTGGCTACACCTTC | CASSTQVWSDGGYTF
TRBJ1-2 | TRBD1 | many | TRBV19 | TGTGCCAGTTCGGGACAGGGGATAGGTGGCTACACCTTC | CASSGQGIGGYTF
TRBJ2-7 | TRBD2 | many | TRBV7-8 | TGTGCCAGCAGCCAGACTAGCGGGAGGGCCGGCGAGCAGTACTTC | CASSQTSGRAGEQYF
TRBJ2-2 | . | many | TRBV29-1 | TGCAGCGTTGAAGTACCCCGTTCGGCGGCTAGACCGAACACCGGGGAGCTGTTTTTT | CSVEVPRSAARPNTGELFF
TRBJ2-7 | TRBD1 | many | TRBV11-2 | TGTGCCAGCAGCAACAGACAGGGGTACGAGCAGTACTTC | CASSNRQGYEQYF
TRBJ2-7 | TRBD2 | many | TRBV20-1 | TGCAGTGCTAAGGGGACTAGCGGGACCGAGTCCTACGAGCAGTACTTC | CSAKGTSGTESYEQYF
TRBJ2-1 | . | many | TRBV28 | TGTGCCAGCAGATTATACAGGGTCAATGTCTTCGATGAGCAGTTCTTC | CASRLYRVNVFDEQFF
TRBJ2-1 | . | few | TRBV7-3 | TGTGCCAGCAGCTCTCCCGGGACTGGGTACAATGAGCAGTTCTTC | CASSSPGTGYNEQFF
TRBJ2-1 | . | many | TRBV7-2 | TGTGCCAGCAGCTTAATAGGGGGGCACAATGAGCAGTTCTTC | CASSLIGGHNEQFF
TRBJ2-4 | TRBD1 | . | TRBV7-2 | TGTGCCAGCAGCCCTCCCGGGACAGGGGCCAAAAACATTCAGTACTTC | CASSPPGTGAKNIQYF
TRBJ2-1 | . | few | TRBV4-2 | TGTGCCAGCAGCCAAGAGACCGGGACGCCATACAATGAGCAGTTCTTC | CASSQETGTPYNEQFF
TRBJ1-4 | TRBD1 | many | TRBV12-3/TRBV12-4 | TGTGCCAGCAGTCCGACCTCGGGACAGGGTAATGAAAAACTGTTTTTT | CASSPTSGQGNEKLFF
TRBJ1-5 | . | few | TRBV27 | TGTGCCAGCAGTTTAGTCGGTCCCCGTCAGCCCCAGCATTTT | CASSLVGPRQPQHF
TRBJ1-2 | TRBD1 | . | TRBV9 | TGTGCCAGCAGCGTAGACAGGGGCAATGGCTACACCTTC | CASSVDRGNGYTF
TRBJ2-1 | TRBD1 | many | TRBV7-2 | TGTGCCAGCAGCTTCCGACAGGGGGCTCTCAATGAGCAGTTCTTC | CASSFRQGALNEQFF
TRBJ1-2 | . | many | TRBV28 | TGTGCGGCTGCAGGGGTAGGATGGTATGGCTACACCTTC | CAAAGVGWYGYTF
TRBJ2-1 | TRBD1 | few | TRBV18 | TGTGCCAGCTCAGACAGGGCAAGCTACAATGAGCAGTTCTTC | CASSDRASYNEQFF
TRBJ1-4 | . | few | TRBV28 | TGTGCCAGCAGTGGGACTTCAGTGAGGTTTTTT | CASSGTSVRFF